This TCR beta chain was recorded in a study of molecular identifiers for immune sequencing clone quantification. Whole-study findings and limits: Clones carrying above 20 RNA copies accounted for over 99% of effector molecules, under 1% in naive cells.

Remarks on this clonotype: The antigen is unknown. This may be a read error: a much more frequent sequence differs by one nucleotide.

The CDR3 spans 16 residues. CDR1 and CDR2 from the germline V gene are SGHNT and YYREEE (reference sequence). Making the bulk TCR libraries relied on previously described methods and listed TCR primers. TCRdb analysed the PCR reads with MiXCR anew, one entry per CDR3 protein. The sample lists about 640,000 distinct CDR3 sequences; 15% to 20% were seen once. This chain uses TRBV5-4 with TRBJ2-1; 9 bases are shared with TRBD2. Sequencing was carried out using naive CD8+ T cells from blood, with Jurkat cell RNA spiked in. Subset noted: FACS-sorted CD8+CD4-CCR7+CD45RA+ naive T cells. This clonotype was sampled from a human donor in good health. Some libraries in this study had Jurkat cell RNA spiked in. The CDR3 protein is CASGLTAGGRYNEQFF. The CDR3 nucleotides read TGTGCCAGCGGCTTAACGGCGGGGGGGCGGTACAATGAGCAGTTCTTC.